A few counts support the clone carrying this T cell receptor (beta chain). Its specificity is not known. The CDR3 covers 14 residues. Unmatched junction bases numbered 7, after V lost 9 bases and J lost 0 bases. The germline gives CDR1 LNHDA, CDR2 SQIVND (reference sequence). This PCR relied on a set of 60 Vbeta primers and 13 Jbeta primers. Sequencing was performed with immunoSEQ multiplex PCR; in TCRdb, only in-frame clones are kept and a portion is missing. The data hold around 200,000 clones, with around 86% observed a single time. The source of the sample is a study of cytomegalovirus exposure and HLA in healthy donors. Study findings and constraints: Clonal expansion, a later analysis showed, was greater in HLA-associated TCR beta chains than in equally common others. The study flagged around 160 TCR beta chains as cytomegalovirus-associated. Reports described diagnosis of cytomegalovirus status by the classifier as highly specific and sensitive. In a later analysis, donors in an Asian-associated ancestry cluster reportedly had fewer N-insertions in productive TCRs than the cohort mean.

Sequences were obtained from PBMCs. This receptor was identified in a woman aged 45 to 65 in good health and CMV-seropositive. The chain is built from TRBV19 and TRBJ1-1; 7 nucleotides align to TRBD1. The CDR3 sequence is CASRQGFMNTEAFF. Written as DNA, the CDR3 is TGTGCCAGCCGACAGGGATTTATGAACACTGAAGCTTTCTTT.